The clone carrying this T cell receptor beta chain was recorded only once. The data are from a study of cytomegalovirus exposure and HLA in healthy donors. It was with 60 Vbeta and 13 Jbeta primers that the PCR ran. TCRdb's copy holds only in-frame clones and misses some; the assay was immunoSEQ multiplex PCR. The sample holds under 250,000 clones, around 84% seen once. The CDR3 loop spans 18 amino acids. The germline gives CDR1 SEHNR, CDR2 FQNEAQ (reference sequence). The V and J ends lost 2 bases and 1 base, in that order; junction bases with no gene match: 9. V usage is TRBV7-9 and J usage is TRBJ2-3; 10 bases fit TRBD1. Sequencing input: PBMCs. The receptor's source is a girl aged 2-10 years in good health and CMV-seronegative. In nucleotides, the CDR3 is TGTGCCAGCAGCTTACCTCCGGGACAGGGGTTGGGCACAGATACGCAGTATTTT. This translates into CASSLPPGQGLGTDTQYF.